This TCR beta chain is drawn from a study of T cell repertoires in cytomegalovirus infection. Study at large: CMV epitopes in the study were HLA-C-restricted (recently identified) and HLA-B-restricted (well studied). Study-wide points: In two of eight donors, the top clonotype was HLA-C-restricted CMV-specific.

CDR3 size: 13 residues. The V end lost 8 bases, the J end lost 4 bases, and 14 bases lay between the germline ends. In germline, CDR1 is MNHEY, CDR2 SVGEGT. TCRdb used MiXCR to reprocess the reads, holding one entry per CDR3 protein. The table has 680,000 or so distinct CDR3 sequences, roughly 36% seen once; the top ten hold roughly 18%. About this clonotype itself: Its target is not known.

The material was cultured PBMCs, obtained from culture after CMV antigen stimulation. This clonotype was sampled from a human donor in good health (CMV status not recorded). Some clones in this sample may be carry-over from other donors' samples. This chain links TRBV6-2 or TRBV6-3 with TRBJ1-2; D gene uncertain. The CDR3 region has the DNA TGTGCCAGCGGTGACTCTTACCTCTATGGCTACACCTTC. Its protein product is CASGDSYLYGYTF.